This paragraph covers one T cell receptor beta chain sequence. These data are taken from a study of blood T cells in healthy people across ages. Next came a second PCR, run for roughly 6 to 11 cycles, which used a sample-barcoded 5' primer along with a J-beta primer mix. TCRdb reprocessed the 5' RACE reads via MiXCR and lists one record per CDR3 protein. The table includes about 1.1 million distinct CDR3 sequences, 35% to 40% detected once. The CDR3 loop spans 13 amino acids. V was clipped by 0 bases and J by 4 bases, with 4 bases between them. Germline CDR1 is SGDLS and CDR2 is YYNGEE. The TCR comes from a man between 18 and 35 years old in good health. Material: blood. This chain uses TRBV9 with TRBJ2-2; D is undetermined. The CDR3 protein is CASSVEATGELFF. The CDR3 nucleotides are TGTGCCAGCAGCGTAGAGGCCACCGGGGAGCTGTTTTTT.